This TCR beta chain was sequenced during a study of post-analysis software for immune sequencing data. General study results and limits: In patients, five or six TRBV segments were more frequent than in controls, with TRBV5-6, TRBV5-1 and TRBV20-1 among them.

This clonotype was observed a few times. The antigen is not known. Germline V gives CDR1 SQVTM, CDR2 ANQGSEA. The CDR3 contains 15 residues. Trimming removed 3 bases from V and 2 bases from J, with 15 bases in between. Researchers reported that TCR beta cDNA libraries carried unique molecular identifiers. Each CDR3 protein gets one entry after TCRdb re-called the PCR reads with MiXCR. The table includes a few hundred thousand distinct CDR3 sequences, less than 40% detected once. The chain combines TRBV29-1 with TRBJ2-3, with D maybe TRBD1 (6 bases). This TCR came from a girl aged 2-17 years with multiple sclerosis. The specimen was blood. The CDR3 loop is CSVDTRDTYTDTQYF. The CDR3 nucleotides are TGCAGCGTTGATACACGGGACACCTACACAGATACGCAGTATTTT.